Listed below are T cell receptor beta chains from one sample, sequenced in a study of OX40 agonist ivuxolimab in advanced cancers. Measured with immunoSEQ multiplex PCR; TCRdb has only the in-frame clones, and not every one. The data contain 40,000 to 50,000 clones, 75% to 90% of them singletons. The sequencing here drew on CD4+ or CD8+ T cells sorted from blood, taken in a trial of the OX40 agonist ivuxolimab. All receptors derive from an adult with an advanced solid tumor such as melanoma, head and neck, liver or kidney cancer. CDR3s include the opening cysteine and the closing phenylalanine or tryptophan. A D gene is named only where the DNA matches it firmly. Some rows mark clone size as missing; the rest say once, few, many or name a class of expanded clone.

clone_size d_call j_call v_call cdr3_nt cdr3_aa
NA TRBD1 TRBJ2-1 TRBV27 TGTGCCAGCAGTTTTTCAGGGGGCTACAACAATGAGCAGTTCTTC CASSFSGGYNNEQFF
NA NA TRBJ2-1 TRBV20-1 TGCAGTGCTAACCTCGCTTCGGGGCAGTTCTTC CSANLASGQFF
NA NA TRBJ1-5 TRBV6-1 TGTGCCAGCAGTGAAGCCCAGACCCTTTGGCACAATCAGCCCCAGCATTTT CASSEAQTLWHNQPQHF
NA TRBD1 TRBJ2-1 TRBV4-1 TGCGCCAGCAGCCCGAGGGGTAACAGGGGGCAAGGTGAGTTCTTC CASSPRGNRGQGEFF
NA NA TRBJ1-2 TRBV18 TGTGCCAGCTCCCCACCATCGGCCAGCGCTAACTATGGCTACACCTTC CASSPPSASANYGYTF
NA TRBD1 TRBJ2-5 TRBV9 TGTGCCAGCAGCATGGGACAGGGTAGACGGGAGACCCAGTACTTC CASSMGQGRRETQYF
NA NA TRBJ2-7 TRBV29-1 TGCAGCGCCGGGCTCCGAGGGTACGAGCAGTACTTC CSAGLRGYEQYF
once NA TRBJ1-2 TRBV7-2 TGTGCCAGCAGCCCCTGGGGGACCGAGACCTCCTATGGCTACACCTTC CASSPWGTETSYGYTF
NA NA TRBJ2-7 TRBV15 TGTGCCACCAGCAGCAACTACGAGCAGTACTTC CATSSNYEQYF
NA NA TRBJ2-2 TRBV9 TGTGCCAGCAGCGACCGCAAGAACACCGGGGAGCTGTTTTTT CASSDRKNTGELFF
once NA TRBJ2-5 TRBV5-5 TGTGCCAGCAGCTGGGAATGGACAGACCCGAGGGGTCAAGAGACCCAGTACTTC CASSWEWTDPRGQETQYF
NA NA TRBJ2-1 TRBV6-1 TGTGCCAGCAGTACTGGACCCTACAATGAGCAGTTCTTC CASSTGPYNEQFF
NA NA TRBJ1-2 TRBV9 TGTGCCAGCAGTCTGGGGGATGGGAATGGCTACACCTTC CASSLGDGNGYTF
NA NA TRBJ2-1 TRBV28 TGTGCCAGCAGACGAGGGAGCTCCTACAATGAGCAGTTCTTC CASRRGSSYNEQFF
NA NA TRBJ1-3 TRBV19 TGTGCCAGTTCCTTGACGGCTGGAAACACCATATATTTT CASSLTAGNTIYF
few NA TRBJ1-2 TRBV29-1 TGCAGCGTTGTAGATGGGTATGGCTACACCTTC CSVVDGYGYTF
few NA TRBJ1-2 TRBV7-9 TGTGCCAGCAGCTTAGGTTCGGCTGGGGTGGCTGGCTACACCTTC CASSLGSAGVAGYTF
NA NA TRBJ1-1 TRBV2 TGTGCCAGCAGTGACAAGAACACTGAAGCTTTCTTT CASSDKNTEAFF
NA NA TRBJ1-2 TRBV7-2 TGTGCCAGCAGCCTGGGACCAAACTATGGCTACACCTTC CASSLGPNYGYTF
NA NA TRBJ2-3 TRBV6-1 TGTGCCAGCAGTATAAGGGGGGGGCTCACAGATACGCAGTATTTT CASSIRGGLTDTQYF
NA NA TRBJ2-7 TRBV28 TGTGCCAGCAGTCCCCAGGACACCGCCTACGAGCAGTACTTC CASSPQDTAYEQYF
NA NA TRBJ2-5 TRBV7-2 TGTGCCAGCAGCTTAGAGTGGCTTAGGACCCAGTACTTC CASSLEWLRTQYF
NA TRBD1 TRBJ1-1 TRBV14 TGTGCCAGCAGCCAAGTTCGGCAGGGGGGTAGGAACACTGAAGCTTTCTTT CASSQVRQGGRNTEAFF
NA NA TRBJ1-3 TRBV5-4 TGTGCCAGCAGCTCGGGATCAAATGCTGGAAACACCATATATTTT CASSSGSNAGNTIYF
NA TRBD2 TRBJ2-7 TRBV7-2 TGTGCCAGCAGCTACAGGACTAGCGGGGGTCGCGAGCAGTACTTC CASSYRTSGGREQYF
NA NA TRBJ1-1 TRBV4-3 TGCGCCAGCAGCCAAGATTCAGGAGGGGTGTCTGAAGCTTTCTTT CASSQDSGGVSEAFF